Listed below are T cell receptor beta chains from one sample, sequenced in a study of PD-1 blockade in mismatch repair-deficient tumors. Sequencing used immunoSEQ multiplex PCR; TCRdb keeps in-frame clones, though not all of them. The repertoire holds some 84,000 clones, with over 75% as singletons. The specimen comprised peripheral blood, sampled 12 weeks after starting pembrolizumab. These receptors were obtained from an adult with mismatch repair-deficient cancer. Both conserved end residues are part of each CDR3. D genes are given only for firm matches. Rows give clone size only sometimes, using once, few, many, or a class for an expanded clone.

d_call	v_call	cdr3_length	clone_size	j_call	cdr3_aa	cdr3_nt
-	TRBV27	13	-	TRBJ1-1	CASRGEQNTEAFF	TGTGCCAGCAGGGGCGAGCAGAACACTGAAGCTTTCTTT
-	TRBV7-8	12	-	TRBJ2-1	CASSLEAGSLFF	TGTGCCAGCAGCTTAGAAGCCGGGAGTCTGTTCTTC
TRBD2	TRBV9	16	-	TRBJ2-1	CASSPPPASGYNEQFF	TGTGCCAGCAGCCCCCCTCCGGCTAGCGGCTACAATGAGCAGTTCTTC
-	TRBV29-1	13	few	TRBJ1-1	CSVSNSAGTEAFF	TGCAGCGTATCTAATAGTGCGGGCACTGAAGCTTTCTTT
-	TRBV15	15	-	TRBJ2-5	CATSREGAKEETQYF	TGTGCCACCAGCAGAGAAGGGGCGAAAGAAGAGACCCAGTACTTC
-	TRBV5-5	18	-	TRBJ2-6	CASSLERPGHSGANVLTF	TGTGCCAGCAGCTTGGAACGTCCAGGCCATTCTGGGGCCAACGTCCTGACTTTC
-	TRBV6-6	16	-	TRBJ2-2	CASSLSRNANTGELFF	TGTGCCAGCAGTTTGAGCAGGAATGCGAACACCGGGGAGCTGTTTTTT
-	TRBV6-6	13	-	TRBJ2-7	CASSPGGVYEQYF	TGTGCCAGCAGCCCCGGCGGGGTCTACGAGCAGTACTTC
-	TRBV5-6	13	medium-sized	TRBJ1-1	CASSFEGWTEAFF	TGTGCCAGCAGCTTCGAGGGATGGACTGAAGCTTTCTTT
-	TRBV19	12	-	TRBJ2-1	CASSSGPNEQFF	TGTGCCAGTAGTTCCGGACCCAATGAGCAGTTCTTC
-	TRBV30	16	-	TRBJ1-5	CAWSRSRVGADQPQHF	TGTGCCTGGAGTAGGTCGCGAGTGGGGGCCGATCAGCCCCAGCATTTT
-	TRBV11-2	15	-	TRBJ2-7	CASSLDGKSSYEQYF	TGTGCCAGCAGCTTAGACGGGAAAAGCTCCTACGAGCAGTACTTC
-	TRBV5-4	16	once	TRBJ1-1	CASNFGGPAQNTEAFF	TGTGCCAGCAACTTCGGGGGTCCCGCCCAGAACACTGAAGCTTTCTTT
TRBD1	TRBV7-9	15	-	TRBJ2-7	CASSTGARGRYEQYF	TGTGCCAGCAGCACCGGGGCGAGGGGGCGCTACGAGCAGTACTTC
-	TRBV19	11	-	TRBJ1-2	CASSVTDGYTF	TGTGCCAGTAGTGTGACAGATGGCTACACCTTC
TRBD2	TRBV10-2	14	-	TRBJ2-7	CASSESGRAYEQYF	TGCGCCAGCAGTGAGAGTGGGAGGGCCTACGAGCAGTACTTC
-	TRBV5-1	13	-	TRBJ2-5	CASRSRYQETQYF	TGCGCCAGCAGAAGCCGTTACCAAGAGACCCAGTACTTC
TRBD2	TRBV18	13	-	TRBJ2-1	CASSPGLDNEQFF	TGTGCCAGCTCGCCGGGACTAGATAATGAGCAGTTCTTC
TRBD1	TRBV6-1	14	-	TRBJ2-5	CASRVDRDRETQYF	TGTGCCAGCCGGGTTGACAGGGATCGGGAGACCCAGTACTTC
-	TRBV28	14	-	TRBJ2-5	CASTPGGAIETQYF	TGTGCCAGCACCCCCGGAGGGGCCATAGAGACCCAGTACTTC
-	TRBV2	15	-	TRBJ2-5	CASSELAGIQETQYF	TGTGCCAGCAGTGAACTGGCGGGAATACAAGAGACCCAGTACTTC
-	TRBV28	14	-	TRBJ2-7	CASRGAGRTYEQYF	TGTGCCAGCAGGGGGGCAGGGAGAACCTACGAGCAGTACTTC
TRBD1	TRBV5-1	15	-	TRBJ1-2	CASSLGQGEDYGYTF	TGCGCCAGCAGCTTGGGACAGGGGGAAGACTATGGCTACACCTTC
-	TRBV5-1	15	-	TRBJ2-2	CASSTVGVTTGELFF	TGCGCCAGCAGCACCGTCGGGGTTACCACCGGGGAGCTGTTTTTT
-	TRBV2	12	-	TRBJ2-5	CASSAGVATQYF	TGTGCCAGCAGTGCCGGGGTGGCGACCCAGTACTTC
-	TRBV27	16	-	TRBJ2-3	CASSLSIGHLADTQYF	TGTGCCAGCAGTTTATCGATTGGACACCTCGCGGATACGCAGTATTTT
-	TRBV2	15	-	TRBJ2-1	CASPIRTDSTNEQFF	TGTGCCAGCCCGATAAGAACAGACTCCACCAATGAGCAGTTCTTC
TRBD1	TRBV7-9	15	-	TRBJ2-1	CASSRPGQPTNEQFF	TGTGCCAGCAGCCGGCCGGGACAGCCGACCAATGAGCAGTTCTTC
-	TRBV4-1	16	-	TRBJ2-1	CASSQESLGTGDEQFF	TGCGCCAGCAGCCAAGAAAGTCTGGGCACTGGGGATGAGCAGTTCTTC
-	TRBV11-3	18	-	TRBJ1-4	CASSFYNRFLSTNEKLFF	TGTGCCAGCAGCTTTTATAACAGGTTCCTCTCAACTAATGAAAAACTGTTTTTT
-	TRBV6-4	16	-	TRBJ1-2	CASSDSNRGDSYGYTF	TGTGCCAGCAGTGACAGCAATCGGGGGGACTCCTATGGCTACACCTTC
-	TRBV7-9	17	-	TRBJ2-2	CASSLSRSTEGAGELFF	TGTGCCAGCAGCTTAAGTAGATCGACGGAAGGGGCCGGGGAGCTGTTTTTT
-	TRBV4-1	14	-	TRBJ1-3	CASSQDDSGNTIYF	TGCGCCAGCAGCCAAGATGACTCTGGAAACACCATATATTTT
TRBD2	TRBV5-1	14	-	TRBJ2-5	CASSLGLAKETQYF	TGCGCCAGCAGCTTGGGACTAGCTAAAGAGACCCAGTACTTC
-	TRBV2	15	-	TRBJ2-2	CASSEVGESTGELFF	TGTGCCAGCAGTGAAGTGGGAGAGAGCACCGGGGAGCTGTTTTTT
-	TRBV7-3	17	-	TRBJ1-3	CASSANPLGQTGNTIYF	TGTGCCAGCAGCGCTAATCCCCTCGGACAGACTGGAAACACCATATATTTT
-	TRBV5-6	15	-	TRBJ1-3	CASSPLPTSGNTIYF	TGTGCCAGCAGTCCCCTACCTACCTCTGGAAACACCATATATTTT
-	TRBV7-2	16	-	TRBJ2-5	CASSLESRLIPETQYF	TGTGCCAGCAGCTTAGAGTCCAGGTTAATCCCAGAGACCCAGTACTTC
-	TRBV5-4	17	-	TRBJ2-1	CASSLAHRETSYNEQFF	TGTGCCAGCAGCTTGGCCCATCGGGAGACCTCATACAATGAGCAGTTCTTC
TRBD2	TRBV27	15	-	TRBJ2-5	CASSRLAGVEETQYF	TGTGCCAGCAGCCGACTAGCGGGAGTAGAAGAGACCCAGTACTTC